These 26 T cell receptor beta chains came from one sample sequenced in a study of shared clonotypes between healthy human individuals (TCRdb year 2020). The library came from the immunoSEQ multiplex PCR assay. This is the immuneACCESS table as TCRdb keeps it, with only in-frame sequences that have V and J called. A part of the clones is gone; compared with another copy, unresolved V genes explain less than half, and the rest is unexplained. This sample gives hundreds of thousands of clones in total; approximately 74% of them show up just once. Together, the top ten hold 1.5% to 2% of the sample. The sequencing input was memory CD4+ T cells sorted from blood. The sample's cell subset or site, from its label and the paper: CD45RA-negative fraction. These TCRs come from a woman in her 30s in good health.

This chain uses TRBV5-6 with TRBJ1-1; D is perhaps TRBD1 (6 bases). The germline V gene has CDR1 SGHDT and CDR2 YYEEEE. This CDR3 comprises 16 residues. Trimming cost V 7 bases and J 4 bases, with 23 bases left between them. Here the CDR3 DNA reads TGTGCCAGCCGTCAAGGTGGGGCAGGGGTGGGCACTGAAGCTTTCTTT. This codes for CASRQGGAGVGTEAFF.

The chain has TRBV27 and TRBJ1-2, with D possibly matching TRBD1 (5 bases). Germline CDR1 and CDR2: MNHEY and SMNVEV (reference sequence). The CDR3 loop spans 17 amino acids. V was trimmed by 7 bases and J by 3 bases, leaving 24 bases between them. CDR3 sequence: CASTSGLGGSLDYGYTF. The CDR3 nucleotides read TGTGCCAGCACCTCGGGTCTTGGGGGAAGTTTGGACTATGGCTACACCTTC.

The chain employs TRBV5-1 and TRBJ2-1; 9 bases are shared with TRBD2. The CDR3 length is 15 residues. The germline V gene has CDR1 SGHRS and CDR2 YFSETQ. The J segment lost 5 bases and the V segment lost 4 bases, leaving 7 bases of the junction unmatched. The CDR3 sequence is CASSAPSGTNNEQFF. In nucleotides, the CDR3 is TGCGCCAGCAGCGCACCTAGCGGGACTAACAATGAGCAGTTCTTC.

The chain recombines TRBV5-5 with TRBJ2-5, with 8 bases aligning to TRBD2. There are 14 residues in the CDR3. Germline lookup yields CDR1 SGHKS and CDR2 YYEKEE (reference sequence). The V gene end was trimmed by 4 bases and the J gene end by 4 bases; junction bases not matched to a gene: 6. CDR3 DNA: TGTGCCAGCAGCCCCCGGGGGGGCGTAGAGACCCAGTACTTC. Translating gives CASSPRGGVETQYF.

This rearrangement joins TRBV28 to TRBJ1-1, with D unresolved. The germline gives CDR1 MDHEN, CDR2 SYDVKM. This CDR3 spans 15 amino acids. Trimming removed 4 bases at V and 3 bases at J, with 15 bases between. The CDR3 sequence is CASSSWGGFHTEAFF. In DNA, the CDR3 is TGTGCCAGCAGTTCCTGGGGAGGGTTTCACACTGAAGCTTTCTTT.

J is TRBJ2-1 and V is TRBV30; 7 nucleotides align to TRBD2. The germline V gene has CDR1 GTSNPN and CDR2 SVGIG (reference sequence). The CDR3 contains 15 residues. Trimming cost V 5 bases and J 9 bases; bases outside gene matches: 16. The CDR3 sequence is CAWAHLGLDSVEQFF. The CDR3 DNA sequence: TGTGCCTGGGCACATCTAGGACTAGATAGCGTTGAGCAGTTCTTC. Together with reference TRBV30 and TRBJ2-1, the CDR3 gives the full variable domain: SQTIHQWPATLVQPVGSPLSLECTVEGTSNPNLYWYRQAAGRGLQLLFYSVGIGQISSEVPQNLSASRPQDRQFILSSKKLLLSDSGFYLCAWAHLGLDSVEQFFGPGTRLTVL.

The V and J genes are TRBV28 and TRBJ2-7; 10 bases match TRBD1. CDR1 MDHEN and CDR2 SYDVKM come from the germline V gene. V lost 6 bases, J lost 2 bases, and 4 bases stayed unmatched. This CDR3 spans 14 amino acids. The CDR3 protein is CASRRDRGTYEQYF. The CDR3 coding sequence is TGTGCCAGCAGACGGGACAGGGGAACCTACGAGCAGTACTTC.

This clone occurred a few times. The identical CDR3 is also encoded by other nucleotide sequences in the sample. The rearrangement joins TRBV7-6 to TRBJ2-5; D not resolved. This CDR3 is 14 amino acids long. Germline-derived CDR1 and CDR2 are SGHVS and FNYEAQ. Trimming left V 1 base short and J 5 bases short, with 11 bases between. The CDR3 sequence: CASSLGPSRETQYF. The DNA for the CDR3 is TGTGCCAGCAGCTTAGGCCCGAGCCGGGAGACCCAGTACTTC.

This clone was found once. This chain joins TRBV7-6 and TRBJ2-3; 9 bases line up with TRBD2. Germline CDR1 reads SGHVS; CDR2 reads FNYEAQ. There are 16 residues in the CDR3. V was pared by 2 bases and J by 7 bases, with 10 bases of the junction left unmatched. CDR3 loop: CASSLYQREVDNTQYF. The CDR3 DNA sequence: TGTGCCAGCAGCTTATATCAGCGGGAGGTGGATAATACGCAGTATTTT.

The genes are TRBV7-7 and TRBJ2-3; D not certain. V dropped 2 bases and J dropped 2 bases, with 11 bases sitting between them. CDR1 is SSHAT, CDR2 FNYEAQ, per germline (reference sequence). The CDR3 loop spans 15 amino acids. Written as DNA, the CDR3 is TGTGCCAGCAGCTTATCCACCCGGCCCACAGATACGCAGTATTTT. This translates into CASSLSTRPTDTQYF.

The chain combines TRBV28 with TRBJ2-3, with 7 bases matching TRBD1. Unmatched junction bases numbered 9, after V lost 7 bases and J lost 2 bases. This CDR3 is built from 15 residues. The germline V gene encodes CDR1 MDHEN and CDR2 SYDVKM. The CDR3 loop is CASTNLQGSTDTQYF. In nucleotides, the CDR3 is TGTGCCAGCACTAATTTACAGGGGTCCACAGATACGCAGTATTTT.

The CDR3 bases are TGTGCCAGCAGCGAAACACGGCTTATGACTGAAGCTTTCTTT. The encoded protein is CASSETRLMTEAFF. The chain is built from TRBV6-5 and TRBJ1-1; D unresolved. V was trimmed by 6 bases and J by 5 bases, leaving 16 bases between them. Germline V gene lookup returns CDR1 MNHEY and CDR2 SVGAGI. This CDR3 spans 14 amino acids.

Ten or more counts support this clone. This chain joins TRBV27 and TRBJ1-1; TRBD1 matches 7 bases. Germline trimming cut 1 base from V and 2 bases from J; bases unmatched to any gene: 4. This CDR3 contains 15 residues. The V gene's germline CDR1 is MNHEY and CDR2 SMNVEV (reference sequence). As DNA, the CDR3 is TGTGCCAGCAGTTTATTCGGGACAGCTAACACTGAAGCTTTCTTT. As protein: CASSLFGTANTEAFF.

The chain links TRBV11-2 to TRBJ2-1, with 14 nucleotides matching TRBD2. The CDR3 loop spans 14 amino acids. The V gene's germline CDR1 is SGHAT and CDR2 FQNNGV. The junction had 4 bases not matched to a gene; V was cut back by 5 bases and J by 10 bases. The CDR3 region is CASSMGLAGVEQFF. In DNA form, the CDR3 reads TGTGCCAGCAGCATGGGACTAGCGGGAGTGGAGCAGTTCTTC.

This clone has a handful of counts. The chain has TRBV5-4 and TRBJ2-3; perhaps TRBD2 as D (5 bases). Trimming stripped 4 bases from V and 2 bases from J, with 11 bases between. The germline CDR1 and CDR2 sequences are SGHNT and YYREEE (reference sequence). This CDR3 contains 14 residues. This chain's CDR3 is CASSPIRDTDTQYF. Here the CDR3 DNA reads TGTGCCAGCAGCCCAATACGGGACACAGATACGCAGTATTTT.

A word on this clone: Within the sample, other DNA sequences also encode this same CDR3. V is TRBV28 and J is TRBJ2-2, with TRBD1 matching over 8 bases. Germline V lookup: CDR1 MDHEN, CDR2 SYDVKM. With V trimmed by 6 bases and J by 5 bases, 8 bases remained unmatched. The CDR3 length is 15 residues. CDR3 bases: TGTGCCAGCAGAGGGCAGGGGGCAAGGACCGGGGAGCTGTTTTTT. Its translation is CASRGQGARTGELFF.

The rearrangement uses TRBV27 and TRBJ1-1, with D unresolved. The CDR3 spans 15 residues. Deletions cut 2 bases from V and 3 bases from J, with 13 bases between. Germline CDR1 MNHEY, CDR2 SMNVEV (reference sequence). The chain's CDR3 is CASSLDWGTDTEAFF. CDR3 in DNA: TGTGCCAGCAGTTTAGACTGGGGAACTGACACTGAAGCTTTCTTT.

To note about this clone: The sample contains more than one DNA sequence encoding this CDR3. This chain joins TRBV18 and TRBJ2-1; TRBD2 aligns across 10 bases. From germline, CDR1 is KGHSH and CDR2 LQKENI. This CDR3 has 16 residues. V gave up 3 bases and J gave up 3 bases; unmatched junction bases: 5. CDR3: CASSPRTSGNYNEQFF. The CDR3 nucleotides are TGTGCCAGCTCACCCAGGACTAGCGGAAACTACAATGAGCAGTTCTTC.

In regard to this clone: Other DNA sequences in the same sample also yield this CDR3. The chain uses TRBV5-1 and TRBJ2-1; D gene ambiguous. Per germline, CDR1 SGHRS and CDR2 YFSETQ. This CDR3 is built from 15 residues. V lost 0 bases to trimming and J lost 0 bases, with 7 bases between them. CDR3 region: CASSLDSSSYNEQFF. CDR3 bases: TGCGCCAGCAGCTTGGATTCGTCCTCCTACAATGAGCAGTTCTTC.

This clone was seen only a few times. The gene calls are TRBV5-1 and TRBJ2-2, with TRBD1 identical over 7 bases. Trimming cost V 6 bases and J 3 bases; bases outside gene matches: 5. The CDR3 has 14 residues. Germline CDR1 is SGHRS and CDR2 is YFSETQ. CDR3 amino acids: CASKGQIDTGELFF. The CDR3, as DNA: TGCGCCAGCAAGGGACAGATAGACACCGGGGAGCTGTTTTTT.

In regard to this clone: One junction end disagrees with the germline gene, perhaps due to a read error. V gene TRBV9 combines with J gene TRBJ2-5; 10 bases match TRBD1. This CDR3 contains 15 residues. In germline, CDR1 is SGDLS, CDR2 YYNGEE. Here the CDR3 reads CTSSPWDRGGETQYF. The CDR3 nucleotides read TGTACCAGCAGCCCGTGGGACAGGGGAGGTGAGACCCAGTACTTC.

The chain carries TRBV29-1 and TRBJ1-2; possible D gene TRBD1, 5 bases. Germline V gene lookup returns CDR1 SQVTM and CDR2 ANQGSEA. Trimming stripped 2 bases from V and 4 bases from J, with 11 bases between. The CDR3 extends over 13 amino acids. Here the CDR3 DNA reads TGCAGCGTTGAACCAGCAGGGCGCTATGGCTACACCTTC. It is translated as CSVEPAGRYGYTF.

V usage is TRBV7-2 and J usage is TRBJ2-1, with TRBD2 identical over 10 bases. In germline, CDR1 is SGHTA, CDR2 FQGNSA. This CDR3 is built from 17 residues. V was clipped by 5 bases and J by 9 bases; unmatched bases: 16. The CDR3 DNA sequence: TGTGCCAGCAGCCAGAGGGTGACTAGCGGGTCGGGGAGTGAGCAGTTCTTC. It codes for CASSQRVTSGSGSEQFF. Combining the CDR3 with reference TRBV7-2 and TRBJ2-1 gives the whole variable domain GAGVSQSPSNKVTEKGKDVELRCDPISGHTALYWYRQSLGQGLEFLIYFQGNSAPDKSGLPSDRFSAERTGGSVSTLTIQRTQQEDSAVYLCASSQRVTSGSGSEQFFGPGTRLTVL.

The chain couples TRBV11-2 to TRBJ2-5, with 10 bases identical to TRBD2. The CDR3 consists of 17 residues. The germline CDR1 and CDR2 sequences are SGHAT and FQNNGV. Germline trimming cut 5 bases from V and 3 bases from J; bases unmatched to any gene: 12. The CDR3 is CASSRRTSGRGEETQYF. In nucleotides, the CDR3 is TGTGCCAGCAGCCGACGGACTAGCGGCAGGGGGGAAGAGACCCAGTACTTC.

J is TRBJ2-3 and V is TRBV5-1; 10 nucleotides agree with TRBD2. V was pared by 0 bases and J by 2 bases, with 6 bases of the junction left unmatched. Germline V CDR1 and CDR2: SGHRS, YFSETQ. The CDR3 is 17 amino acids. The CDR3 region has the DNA TGCGCCAGCAGCTTGGAAGTAGCGGGAGGACCCACAGATACGCAGTATTTT. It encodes CASSLEVAGGPTDTQYF.

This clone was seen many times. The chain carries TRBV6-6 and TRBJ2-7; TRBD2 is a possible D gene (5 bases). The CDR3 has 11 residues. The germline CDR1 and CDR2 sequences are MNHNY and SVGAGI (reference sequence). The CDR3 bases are TGTGCAACCGGGAAGAGCTACGAGCAGTACTTC. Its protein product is CATGKSYEQYF.